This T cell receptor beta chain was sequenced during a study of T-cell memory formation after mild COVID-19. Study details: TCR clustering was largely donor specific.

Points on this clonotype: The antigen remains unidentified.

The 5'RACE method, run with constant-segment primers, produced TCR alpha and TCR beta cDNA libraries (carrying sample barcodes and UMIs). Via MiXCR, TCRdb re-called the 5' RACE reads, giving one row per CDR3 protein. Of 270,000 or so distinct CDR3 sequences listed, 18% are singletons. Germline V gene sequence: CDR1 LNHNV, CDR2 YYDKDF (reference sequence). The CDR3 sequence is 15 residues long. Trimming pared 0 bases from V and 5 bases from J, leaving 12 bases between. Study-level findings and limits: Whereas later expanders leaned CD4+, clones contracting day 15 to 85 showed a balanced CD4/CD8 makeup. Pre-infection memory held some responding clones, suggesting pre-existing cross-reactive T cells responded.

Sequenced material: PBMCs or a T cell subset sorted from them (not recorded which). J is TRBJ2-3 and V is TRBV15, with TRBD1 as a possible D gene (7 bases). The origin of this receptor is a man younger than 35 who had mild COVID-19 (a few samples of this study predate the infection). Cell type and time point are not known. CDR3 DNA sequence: TGTGCCACCAGCAGAGACGACAGGGAGGAAGATACGCAGTATTTT. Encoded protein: CATSRDDREEDTQYF.